Each of the 6 T cell receptor beta chains below was sequenced from the same sample in a study of blood T cell repertoires in COVID-19. Sequenced by immunoSEQ multiplex PCR; TCRdb stores in-frame clones only, minus some. The sample holds under 300,000 clones, around 88% seen once. The sample was peripheral blood. These receptors all come from a woman in her 70s with COVID-19, enrolled during active disease.

The CDR3 coding sequence is TGTGCCAGCAGTCCCCGTCAGGGTGCTAATGAAAAACTGTTTTTT. Its protein product is CASSPRQGANEKLFF. V is TRBV27 and J is TRBJ1-4; a weak D match, TRBD1 (5 bases). Germline CDR1 reads MNHEY; CDR2 reads SMNVEV (reference sequence). V gave up 5 bases and J gave up 3 bases, with 13 bases separating them. The CDR3 sequence is 15 residues long.

This rearrangement joins TRBV6-6 to TRBJ2-6; D gene unclear. The CDR3 contains 18 residues. The germline V gene has CDR1 MNHNY and CDR2 SVGAGI (reference sequence). Trimming removed 5 bases at V and 0 bases at J, with 17 bases between. In DNA, the CDR3 is TGTGCCAGCAGTCTTGACGACATCGCACACTCTGGGGCCAACGTCCTGACTTTC. Translation: CASSLDDIAHSGANVLTF.

The chain's CDR3 is CASSQLSGTDTQYF. CDR3 DNA sequence: TGTGCCAGCAGCCAATTAAGCGGCACAGATACGCAGTATTTT. V gene TRBV3-1 (or the pseudogene TRBV3-2) combines with J gene TRBJ2-3, with D hard to call. Trimming stripped 2 bases from V and 1 base from J, with 7 bases between. CDR1 is LGHDT and CDR2 is YNNKEL in the germline V gene (reference sequence). CDR3 length: 14 residues.

This chain uses TRBV4-1 with TRBJ2-7, with TRBD2 identical over 9 bases. Germline CDR1 reads MGHRA; CDR2 reads YSYEKL. V shed 3 bases and J 7 bases; nucleotides not matched to a gene: 7. This CDR3 is built from 14 residues. DNA for the CDR3: TGCGCCAGCAGCCACGAGCGGGGGGCCGGGGAGCAGTACTTC. Translating gives CASSHERGAGEQYF.

The gene calls are TRBV6-2 or TRBV6-3 and TRBJ2-5; 7 bases are a match to TRBD1. Germline V gene sequence: CDR1 MNHEY, CDR2 SVGEGT. Losses at the gene ends were 5 bases for V and 10 bases for J; bases not matched to a gene: 13. The CDR3 is 14 amino acids. Here the CDR3 reads CASSQGIGGADQYF. The CDR3 DNA reads as TGTGCCAGCAGTCAGGGGATAGGGGGCGCCGACCAGTACTTC.

CDR3 DNA sequence: TGTGCCAGCTCACCCACAGGACAGACTGAAGCTTTCTTT. Amino acids: CASSPTGQTEAFF. V and J are TRBV18 and TRBJ1-1; D possibly corresponds to TRBD1 (6 bases). The V gene's germline CDR1 is KGHSH and CDR2 LQKENI. This CDR3 region has 13 residues. Trimming left V 3 bases short and J 5 bases short, with 10 bases between.